The following is a T cell receptor (beta chain) sequence with its context. The target antigen is unknown. Between the trimmed V and J ends, which lost 1 base and 0 bases, there was a span of 5 bases. Germline CDR1 is SEHNR and CDR2 is FQNEAQ (reference sequence). The CDR3 runs to 14 residues. This specimen comes from a study of beta chain features in type 1 diabetes. Since all of the isolated RNA was reverse transcribed, expressed TCRB transcripts were what got sequenced. The assay was immunoSEQ multiplex PCR, and TCRdb's table has in-frame clones only and misses some. The sample holds 500,000 to 650,000 clones, 9.5% to 15% seen once. General observations from the study: Type 1 diabetes patients showed a moderate but significant shortening of TCRB CDR3s in all four CD4+ subsets.

The source of this sequence is a man aged 25 to 45 with type 1 diabetes. The genes are TRBV7-9 and TRBJ2-3, with no clear D. The sample taken for sequencing was naive CD4+ T cells from blood. In DNA, the CDR3 is TGTGCCAGCAGCTTAGACCAAAGCACAGATACGCAGTATTTT. Translating it yields CASSLDQSTDTQYF.